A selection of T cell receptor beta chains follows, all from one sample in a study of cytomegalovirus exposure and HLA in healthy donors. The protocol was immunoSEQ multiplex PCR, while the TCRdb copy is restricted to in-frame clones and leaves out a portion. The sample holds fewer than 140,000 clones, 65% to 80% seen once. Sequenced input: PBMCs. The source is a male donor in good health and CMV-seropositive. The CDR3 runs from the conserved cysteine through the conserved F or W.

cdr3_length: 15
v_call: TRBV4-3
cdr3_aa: CASSQGGGSGNTIYF

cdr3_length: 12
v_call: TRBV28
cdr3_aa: CASSLFTGRAFF

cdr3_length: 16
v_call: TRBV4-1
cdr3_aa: CASSQEGGNSYNEQFF

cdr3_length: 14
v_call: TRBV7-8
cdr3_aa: CASSTGTENTEAFF

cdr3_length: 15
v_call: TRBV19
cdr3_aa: CASSIRQGQLETQYF

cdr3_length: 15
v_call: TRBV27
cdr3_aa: CASSPGTYSNQPQHF

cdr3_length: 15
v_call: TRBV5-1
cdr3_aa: CASSPGLASTDTQYF

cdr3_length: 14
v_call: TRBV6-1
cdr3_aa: CASSVAGGPDTQYF

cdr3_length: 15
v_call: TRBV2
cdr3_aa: CASSEGYSRNQPQHF

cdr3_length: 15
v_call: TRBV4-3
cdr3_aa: CASSQGTGGGSGYTF

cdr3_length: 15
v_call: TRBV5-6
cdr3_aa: CASSTGTSGADTQYF

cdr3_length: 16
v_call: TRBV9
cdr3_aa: CASSRGRGPSTDTQYF

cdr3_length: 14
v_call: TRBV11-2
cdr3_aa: CASTTSGSSYEQYF

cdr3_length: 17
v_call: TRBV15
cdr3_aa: CATSRVFPGQGPYEQYF

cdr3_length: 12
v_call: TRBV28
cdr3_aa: CASNAGVEKLFF

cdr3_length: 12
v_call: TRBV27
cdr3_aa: CASSPGHGTQYF

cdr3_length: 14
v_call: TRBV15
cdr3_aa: CATRQAGGYNEQFF

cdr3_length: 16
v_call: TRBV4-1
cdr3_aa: CASSQDWQGNTGELFF

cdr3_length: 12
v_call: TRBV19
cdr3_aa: CASSFPNQPQHF

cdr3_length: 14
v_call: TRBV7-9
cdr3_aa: CASSALSGTTEAFF

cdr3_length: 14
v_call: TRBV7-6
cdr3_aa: CASSLVELAEEQFF

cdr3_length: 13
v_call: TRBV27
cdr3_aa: CASSPGQGYEQYF

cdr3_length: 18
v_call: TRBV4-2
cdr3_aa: CASSPGTSGRSTQETQYF

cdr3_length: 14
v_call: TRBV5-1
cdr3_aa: CASTSGGAGETQYF

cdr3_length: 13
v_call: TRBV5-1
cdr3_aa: CASSLVRGYEQYF

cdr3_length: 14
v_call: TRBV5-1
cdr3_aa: CASSHPGSPYEQYF

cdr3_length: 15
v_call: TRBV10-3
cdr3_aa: CAINGGAGNTGELFF

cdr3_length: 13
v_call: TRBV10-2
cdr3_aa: CASSSRENYEQYF

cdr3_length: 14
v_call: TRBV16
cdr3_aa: CASSLSRNAQPQHF

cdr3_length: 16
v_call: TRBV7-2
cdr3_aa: CASSETGPGYQETQYF

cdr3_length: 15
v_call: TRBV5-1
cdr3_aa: CASARLGDRGREQYF

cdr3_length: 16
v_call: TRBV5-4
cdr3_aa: CASSPGQGASSYEQYF

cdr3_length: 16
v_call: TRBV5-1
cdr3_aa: CASSSGLAGVRETQYF

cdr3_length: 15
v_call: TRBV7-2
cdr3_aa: CASSLVGQGGSEQYF

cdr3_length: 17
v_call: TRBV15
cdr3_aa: CATSRRRDRDHYNEQFF

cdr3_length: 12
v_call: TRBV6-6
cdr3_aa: CASSSSTDTQYF

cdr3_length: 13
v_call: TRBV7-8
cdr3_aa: CASSPGQVTEAFF

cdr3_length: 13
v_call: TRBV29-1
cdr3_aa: CSVVFGATYEQYF

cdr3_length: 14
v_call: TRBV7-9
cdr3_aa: CASSDSLGRAEAFF

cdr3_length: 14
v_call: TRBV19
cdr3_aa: CASNTRGGEETQYF

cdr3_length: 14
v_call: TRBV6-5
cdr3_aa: CASRGQDPYNEQFF

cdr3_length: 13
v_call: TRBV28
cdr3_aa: CASSLQGPYEQYF

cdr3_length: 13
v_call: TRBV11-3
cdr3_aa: CASSLGPPSGAFF

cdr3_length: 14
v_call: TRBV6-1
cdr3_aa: CASQPGQGALKLFF

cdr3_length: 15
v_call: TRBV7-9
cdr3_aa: CASSLTGTGGEKLFF